Sequencing of this T cell receptor beta chain was carried out in a study of blood T cell repertoires in COVID-19. Overall study context: Italy, Spain and the United States were the sources of the convalescent and acute COVID-19 samples. In each case, the material was cDNA or gDNA derived from T cells, B-cell-depleted T cells, or PBMCs.

Authors' processing steps: Using reference gene primer amplification, nucleated cell counts were estimated. Clones were sequenced by immunoSEQ multiplex PCR, and TCRdb holds only the in-frame ones, with some missing. D and trimming come from the DNA, and the V and J calls and clone size come from that table. Of 350,000 or so clones detected, 89% appear once; the ten largest clones hold roughly 4%. The clonotype originates from a woman aged 55-70 years with COVID-19, enrolled during active disease. The material sequenced was peripheral blood.

The DNA for the CDR3 is TGTGCCAGCTCACCTCTTTTCGGGGGTTGGGAAAACACTGAAGCTTTCTTT. Translating it yields CASSPLFGGWENTEAFF. The J gene is TRBJ1-1, the V gene TRBV18; the D gene is possibly TRBD1 (5 bases). The germline CDR1 and CDR2 sequences are KGHSH and LQKENI. V lost 3 bases and J lost 2, with 19 bases in between. The CDR3 consists of 17 residues.